This T cell receptor (beta chain) was found in a study of T cells in Graves' hyperthyroidism and ophthalmopathy. Germline assignment: CDR1 LNHDA and CDR2 SQIVND (reference sequence). The CDR3 has 15 residues. V lost 3 bases, J lost 0 bases, and 10 bases lay in between. About this clonotype itself: The antigen is not known.

Study-wide results and limits: Appearing also in blood were most of the thyroid clonotypes expanded above 0.001.

Newly diagnosed hyperthyroidism, duration under 2 months, in patients aged 18 to 65. Orbital computed tomography and thyroid ultrasound, together with serum TRAb and thyroxine and clinical symptoms, were used for diagnoses. TCR beta CDR3 regions were amplified from RNA. HTBI primers were the set used in a first-round RT-PCR of the TCR CDR3. TCRdb independently ran MiXCR on the multiplex PCR reads; one entry per CDR3 protein. The profile shows nearly 750,000 distinct CDR3 sequences, over 35% of them singletons. This TCR was recovered from a woman in her 40s with Graves' hyperthyroidism. The chain carries TRBV19 and TRBJ2-3; D is ambiguous. Sequenced sample: blood. CDR3 loop: CASSMQLSSTDTQYF. The CDR3 region has the DNA TGTGCCAGTAGTATGCAGCTATCGAGCACAGATACGCAGTATTTT. The full variable domain, in which reference TRBV19 and TRBJ2-3 provide the parts outside the CDR3, is DGGITQSPKYLFRKEGQNVTLSCEQNLNHDAMYWYRQDPGQGLRLIYYSQIVNDFQKGDIAEGYSVSREKKESFPLTVTSAQKNPTAFYLCASSMQLSSTDTQYFGPGTRLTVL.